The source of this TCR beta chain is a study of human T cells and chemical hapten exposure. Study-wide background: Donors were sensitized with 2% DPC on the upper inner arm. Broader study findings: Alopecia affected the donors, so their immune response may differ from healthy people's.

Time point denoted: patch test 3, about 24 weeks after DPC sensitization. Stated treatment: therapeutic diphenylcyclopropenone sensitization with weekly scalp DPC. Many counts were recorded for this clonotype. Antigen unknown. The library attached unique molecular identifiers to individual cDNA molecules. TCRdb passed the RACE reads through MiXCR, listing each CDR3 protein once. This sample has about 97,000 distinct CDR3 sequences; roughly 27% occur once, and the top ten carry 10% to 13%. The clonotype was recovered from a man aged 35-49 years with alopecia areata. Some clones in this sample may be carry-over from other donors' samples. The input for sequencing was whole blood, taken in connection with sensitization to the hapten diphenylcyclopropenone (DPC).

CDR3 sequence reads: CASSLVVTGGNNQPQHF. CDR3 nucleotides: TGCGCCAGCAGCTTGGTTGTGACAGGGGGAAACAATCAGCCCCAGCATTTT. The V and J genes are TRBV5-1 and TRBJ1-5; 9 bases align to TRBD1. This CDR3 has 17 amino acids. Trimming cost V 0 bases and J 3 bases; bases outside gene matches: 7. Looked up from germline, CDR1 is SGHRS and CDR2 is YFSETQ. Based on the CDR3 plus reference TRBV5-1 and TRBJ1-5, the full variable domain is KAGVTQTPRYLIKTRGQQVTLSCSPISGHRSVSWYQQTPGQGLQFLFEYFSETQRNKGNFPGRFSGRQFSNSRSEMNVSTLELGDSALYLCASSLVVTGGNNQPQHFGDGTRLSIL.